The 4 T cell receptor beta chains below come from one sample, sequenced in a study of beta chain features in type 1 diabetes. Study-wide findings and caveats: All four CD4+ subsets of Type 1 diabetes patients contained TCRB CDR3s that were moderately but significantly shorter.

No antigen has been assigned to these receptors. The entirety of the isolated RNA underwent reverse transcription, so expressed TCRB transcripts were sequenced. Clones were read by immunoSEQ multiplex PCR, and TCRdb kept only the in-frame ones, dropping some. This repertoire shows 200,000 to 300,000 clones, roughly 10% found once; its top ten account for about 0.018%. Sequences were obtained from naive CD4+ T cells from blood. Every receptor here comes from a man under 40 with type 1 diabetes.

This clone was seen only a few times. The chain carries TRBV5-1 and TRBJ1-1; 9 bases fit TRBD1. Germline V gene data show CDR1 as SGHRS and CDR2 as YFSETQ. The ends lost 7 bases at V and 4 bases at J; junction bases unmatched: 14. There are 16 residues in the CDR3. The CDR3 is CASRAGTGWVGTEAFF. The CDR3 DNA reads TGCGCCAGCCGGGCCGGGACAGGGTGGGTGGGCACTGAAGCTTTCTTT.

This clone appeared a few times. CDR3 protein: CASSFTGSTYGYTF. CDR3 nucleotides: TGCGCCAGCAGCTTCACAGGGTCTACCTATGGCTACACCTTC. The chain uses TRBV5-1 and TRBJ1-2; possible D gene TRBD1, 6 bases. V was trimmed by 2 bases and J by 4 bases, leaving 12 bases between them. The length of the CDR3 is 14 residues. CDR1 SGHRS and CDR2 YFSETQ come from the germline V gene. Looking up the rest from reference TRBV5-1 and TRBJ1-2 gives the full variable domain: KAGVTQTPRYLIKTRGQQVTLSCSPISGHRSVSWYQQTPGQGLQFLFEYFSETQRNKGNFPGRFSGRQFSNSRSEMNVSTLELGDSALYLCASSFTGSTYGYTFGSGTRLTVV.

The V call is TRBV5-1, the J call TRBJ2-1; possibly TRBD2 for D (5 bases). The CDR3 contains 14 residues. Germline lookup yields CDR1 SGHRS and CDR2 YFSETQ. V was shortened by 0 bases and J by 6 bases, with 10 bases between the two germline ends. CDR3 in DNA: TGCGCCAGCAGCTTGGTGGCGGGCCTCAATGAGCAGTTCTTC. Its translation: CASSLVAGLNEQFF.

This chain joins TRBV7-9 and TRBJ1-2; D gene unclear. CDR3 size: 12 residues. The V end was cut by 3 bases, the J end by 6 bases, with 8 bases between. The germline gives CDR1 SEHNR, CDR2 FQNEAQ (reference sequence). In nucleotides, the CDR3 is TGTGCCAGCAGCTTCCGCGGCGATGGCTACACCTTC. Translation gives CASSFRGDGYTF.